This T cell receptor beta chain stems from a study of OX40 agonist ivuxolimab in advanced cancers. If patients had autoimmune disease history or systemic immunosuppression, they were excluded. Notes on the study in general: CD8+ T cells showed, on average, more clonal expansion than CD4+ cells. By week 6 at 0.1 to 3.0 mg/kg, blood CD4+ and CD8+ T cells had expanded clonally.

The CDR3 runs to 15 residues. The germline V gene has CDR1 SGHVS and CDR2 FQNEAQ. V was clipped by 5 bases and J by 4 bases, with 15 bases between them. This clone was detected only a few times. Its specificity is unknown. The table came from immunoSEQ multiplex PCR; TCRdb's copy has only in-frame clones and leaves some out. The top ten clones hold about 12% of a sample with approximately 30,000 clones, roughly 84% of them seen once. The chain links TRBV7-8 to TRBJ1-5; weak D call: TRBD1 (6 bases). The material was CD4+ or CD8+ T cells sorted from blood, obtained in a trial of the OX40 agonist ivuxolimab. This sequence originates from an adult with an advanced solid tumor such as melanoma, head and neck, liver or kidney cancer. As DNA, the CDR3 is TGTGCCAGCAGCCTCAGCCGGGACAAGAATCAGCCCCAGCATTTT. Its protein product is CASSLSRDKNQPQHF.